This is a list of T cell receptor beta chains from one sample in a study of shared clonotypes between healthy human individuals. Using immunoSEQ multiplex PCR, the repertoire was profiled, and TCRdb retains in-frame clones only, with some absent. This sample has around 2,000,000 clones, with roughly 95% found just once. The sequencing sample was made of naive CD4+ T cells sorted from blood. The source is a man aged 18 to 30 in good health. CDR3s leave out the opening cysteine and the closing phenylalanine or tryptophan. Fields, in order: CDR3 length, V gene, clone size, CDR3 protein. Rows give clone size only sometimes, using once, few, many, or a class for an expanded clone.

15	TRBV5-1	-	ASSLDTSGGYQETQY
15	TRBV5-4	-	ASSSQRGERTNEKLF
11	TRBV19	few	ASMDRAGTPLH
14	TRBV5-6	-	ASSPGGGSYNSPLH
11	TRBV14	-	ASSQVNPGPYD
12	TRBV27	-	ASRPGQGFQPQH
13	TRBV19	-	ASSIGKGRAYGYT
13	TRBV5-1	-	ASSLGQGHGNTIY
13	TRBV4-1	-	ASSLGTKDTDTQY
13	TRBV7-2	-	ASSPRGPRGETQY
13	TRBV9	-	ASSVSAGGTDTQY
14	TRBV5-4	-	ASSSGRSGGPYEQY
13	TRBV5-1	-	ASSPGDRSSYEQY
13	TRBV4-3	-	ASSRRLAGSDTQY
14	TRBV6-6	-	ASSSWGLAAYNEQF
18	TRBV21-1	-	ASSKRLGQGAANVSYEQY
18	TRBV5-4	-	ASSSGLAGRLKEGTDTQY
12	TRBV15	-	ATSKGQTTGELF
16	TRBV5-4	-	ASSLEAGEPTHVYEQY
13	TRBV9	-	ASSVSGSSYNEQF
10	TRBV2	few	ASSGQGYGYT
15	TRBV30	once	AWSVLRGTATNEKLF
12	TRBV2	-	ASRVAQRTDTQY
12	TRBV30	-	AWSRTGRAYEQY
14	TRBV7-2	once	ASSLDARSLNTEAF
12	TRBV18	-	ASSPGTGTYEQY
13	TRBV30	-	ACNLQGQSNQPQH
11	TRBV10-3	-	AISPGGQETQY
12	TRBV30	-	AWRQVRNTGELF
12	TRBV9	once	ASMRTGNTGELF
12	TRBV5-6	-	ASSLGTSGYEQY
11	TRBV5-1	-	ASSLGPYNEQF
13	TRBV7-3	once	ASSRSGGLQETQY
12	TRBV4-1	-	ASSPTGGTGGYT
13	TRBV2	-	ASSEMTGLLNEQF
13	TRBV5-1	-	ASSYLAGEQETQY
9	TRBV28	-	ASSHSYEQY
9	TRBV6-4	-	ASSDGCGYT
15	TRBV4-3	-	ASSQASALFSYNEQF
13	TRBV7-9	-	ASSSPGQGITEAF
12	TRBV6-1	once	ASSVGQSTDTQY
12	TRBV13	once	ASSYASGRAEQF
12	TRBV5-6	-	ASSLLGLGQPQH
13	TRBV5-1	-	ASSLRGQGSTEAF
15	TRBV13	-	ASSLVGTSGGLETQY
12	TRBV7-9	-	ASGITSGGDEQF
12	TRBV5-8	-	ASSLRAVQETQY
10	TRBV27	-	ASRTGGSALH
13	TRBV6-5	-	ASSYSGAGGYEQY
12	TRBV11-1	-	ASSLGTGSDTQY
11	TRBV28	once	ASGRAVVGELF
12	TRBV5-1	-	ASSQIRTDSEAF
12	TRBV30	once	AWTPGPTSNEQF
15	TRBV5-1	-	ASSPSGQNFGRNTIY
12	TRBV19	-	ASKGSYMNTEAF
14	TRBV30	-	AWSIERGGYTGELF
10	TRBV30	once	AWTGTRNTIY
11	TRBV13	-	ASTRRESYEQY
13	TRBV5-1	-	ASSLGNEGPETQY
12	TRBV6-5	-	ASSYSYSPDGYT